These 25 T cell receptor beta chains originate from one sample sequenced in a study of metastatic and nonmetastatic thyroid tumors (TCRdb year 2020). Libraries were prepared through PCR. The sequencing machine was an Illumina HiSeq 4000. Using fastp trimming at Q25 and MiXCR clonotype assembly, TCRdb reanalyzed the public sequencing data and kept in-frame beta chains. Across this sample there are about 16,000 clones, with approximately 30% seen only once. Jointly, the top ten make up 10% to 13% of the sample. None of the patients had been given any treatment before thyroid surgery. Sequencing input: blood. The receptors were sampled from a female donor with papillary thyroid cancer or a benign thyroid nodule (not recorded which). Some clones in this sample may be carry-over from other donors' samples.

The chain links TRBV7-9 to TRBJ2-2; no clear D. Between the trimmed V and J ends, which lost 1 base and 2 bases, there was a span of 5 bases. This CDR3 contains 14 residues. Germline V gene sequence: CDR1 SEHNR, CDR2 FQNEAQ (reference sequence). In DNA, the CDR3 is TGTGCCAGCAGCTTAGGGGAAAACACCGGGGAGCTGTTTTTT. Translated: CASSLGENTGELFF.

J is TRBJ2-7 and V is TRBV11-3; 8 positions agree with TRBD1. The trim removed 5 bases at V and 3 bases at J, leaving 9 bases unmatched. The germline gives CDR1 SGHNT, CDR2 YENEEA. The CDR3 is made up of 15 amino acids. The CDR3 reads CASSPLGQGRYEQYF. CDR3 coding DNA: TGTGCCAGCAGCCCACTCGGACAGGGTCGCTACGAGCAGTACTTC.

This rearrangement joins TRBV4-2 to TRBJ1-1, with D maybe TRBD1 (5 bases). CDR1 is LGHNA and CDR2 is YNFKEQ in the germline V gene. There are 16 residues in the CDR3. Trimming shortened V by 4 bases and J by 2 bases, and 17 bases separated the two germline ends. The CDR3 DNA follows: TGTGCCAGCAGCCCGACGGGCGGGGGGGTAAACACTGAAGCTTTCTTT. This encodes CASSPTGGGVNTEAFF.

The V gene is TRBV12-3 or TRBV12-4, the J gene TRBJ1-4; a weak D match, TRBD1 (5 bases). V shed 3 bases and J shed 8 bases, with 13 bases lying between them. The CDR3 runs to 14 residues. This chain's CDR3 is CASSFPGHEEKLFF. CDR3 bases: TGTGCCAGCAGTTTTCCAGGGCACGAGGAAAAACTGTTTTTT.

By its share, this clone is medium-sized. The gene calls are TRBV12-3 or TRBV12-4 and TRBJ1-2; 11 bases align to TRBD1. J gave up 6 bases and V 6 bases, and 9 bases lay outside the gene matches. The CDR3 is made up of 15 amino acids. The CDR3 protein is CASREDRGRQDGYTF. CDR3 DNA: TGTGCCAGCAGGGAGGACAGGGGGCGGCAAGATGGCTACACCTTC.

The chain has TRBV11-1 and TRBJ2-3, with 8 bases matching TRBD1. Trimming at V came to 5 bases and at J to 6 bases, leaving 10 bases not matched to a gene. The CDR3 totals 15 residues. Germline loops: CDR1 SGHAT, CDR2 FQDESV (reference sequence). Written as DNA, the CDR3 is TGTGCCAGCAGCGGACGACAGGGGCCGACGGATACGCAGTATTTT. This codes for CASSGRQGPTDTQYF.

By share, this clone counts as medium-sized. The chain recombines TRBV6-1 with TRBJ2-1; possibly TRBD2 for D (6 bases). The CDR3 consists of 15 residues. Per the germline V gene, CDR1 is MNHNS and CDR2 is SASEGT. V was cut by 6 bases and J by 2 bases, with 14 bases left in between. CDR3 in amino acids: CASSLLPGAYNEQFF. The CDR3 DNA reads as TGTGCCAGCAGCCTTTTGCCGGGGGCCTACAATGAGCAGTTCTTC.

This clone has at least ten counts. V and J are TRBV3-1 and TRBJ2-7; maybe TRBD1 (5 bases). This CDR3 comprises 15 residues. Trimming pared 1 base from V and 2 bases from J, leaving 12 bases between. Germline CDR1 is LGHDT and CDR2 is YNNKEL (reference sequence). The CDR3 DNA is TGTGCCAGCAGCCAAGCATTGACAGAGACCTACGAGCAGTACTTC. It codes for CASSQALTETYEQYF.

By sample share, this clone is medium-sized. This sequence joins TRBV7-2 and TRBJ2-1; D not certain. V was clipped by 6 bases and J by 0 bases, with 9 bases between them. The germline gives CDR1 SGHTA, CDR2 FQGNSA. This CDR3 spans 14 amino acids. CDR3 region: CASSYSSSYNEQFF. The DNA for the CDR3 is TGTGCCAGCAGTTACAGCAGCTCCTACAATGAGCAGTTCTTC.

To note about this clone: A read error may account for a junction end that differs from germline. The genes are TRBV6-5 and TRBJ2-6; TRBD1 is a possible D gene (5 bases). The germline V gene encodes CDR1 MNHEY and CDR2 SVGAGI. CDR3 size: 15 residues. CDR3 coding DNA: TGTGCCAGCAATTCGGAAGGCTCTGGGGCAAACGTCCTGACTTTC. It yields the protein CASNSEGSGANVLTF.

This rearrangement joins TRBV5-1 to TRBJ1-1, with 7 bases that match TRBD1. V gave up 0 bases and J gave up 0 bases; unmatched junction bases: 5. Germline CDR1 and CDR2: SGHRS and YFSETQ. This CDR3 has 16 amino acids. CDR3 sequence (DNA): TGCGCCAGCAGCTTGGACCCGGGACAGATGAACACTGAAGCTTTCTTT. It encodes CASSLDPGQMNTEAFF.

This clone ranks as medium-sized. The rearrangement joins TRBV24-1 to TRBJ1-5; no firm D call. Trimming removed 4 bases from V and 11 bases from J, with 17 bases in between. Looked up from germline, CDR1 is KGHDR and CDR2 is SFDVKD. The CDR3 loop spans 14 amino acids. The CDR3 region has the DNA TGTGCCACCAGTGAAAGCCAGGCGGGTACGGCCCAGCATTTT. Translation: CATSESQAGTAQHF.

V usage is TRBV5-1 and J usage is TRBJ2-3; 7 bases line up with TRBD1. Germline V gene sequence: CDR1 SGHRS, CDR2 YFSETQ. The length of the CDR3 is 15 residues. V gave up 0 bases and J gave up 1 base; unmatched junction bases: 2. This chain's CDR3 is CASSLGQGGTDTQYF. CDR3 in DNA: TGCGCCAGCAGCTTGGGTCAGGGGGGCACAGATACGCAGTATTTT.

This clone has a count of ten or more. The chain is built from TRBV5-6 and TRBJ1-2; 7 nucleotides agree with TRBD1. The V and J ends lost 1 base and 7 bases, in that order; junction bases with no gene match: 1. In germline, CDR1 is SGHDT, CDR2 YYEEEE. The CDR3 covers 12 residues. CDR3 nucleotide sequence: TGTGCCAGCAGCTTGTACAGGGGTGGCTACACCTTC. Its protein is CASSLYRGGYTF.

In its sample, this clone ranks as medium-sized. The chain has TRBV5-1 and TRBJ2-1; a possible D gene is TRBD2 (7 bases). Per germline, CDR1 SGHRS and CDR2 YFSETQ. The CDR3 spans 15 residues. The V end was cut by 0 bases, the J end by 4 bases, with 11 bases between. The chain's CDR3 is CASSLAGEGYNEQFF. CDR3 sequence (DNA): TGCGCCAGCAGCTTGGCAGGGGAGGGTTACAATGAGCAGTTCTTC.

Worth noting for this clone: Other DNA sequences in the same sample also yield this CDR3. This chain joins TRBV6-1 and TRBJ1-5; no clear D gene. Germline CDR1 and CDR2: MNHNS and SASEGT. CDR3 size: 15 residues. V lost 4 bases, J lost 1 base, and 11 bases lay in between. The CDR3 loop is CASSVLIGSNQPQHF. The CDR3 nucleotides are TGTGCCAGCAGTGTTTTAATCGGCAGCAATCAGCCCCAGCATTTT.

This clone was observed many times. The gene calls are TRBV20-1 and TRBJ1-1; D is ambiguous. The germline V gene has CDR1 DFQATT and CDR2 SNEGSKA (reference sequence). Trimming took off 1 base at V and 0 bases at J, with 9 bases between the two ends. The CDR3 sequence is 14 residues long. The CDR3 coding sequence is TGCAGTGCTAGAGCTCCGGGGATGAACACTGAAGCTTTCTTT. Translating it yields CSARAPGMNTEAFF.

A few counts support this clone. This may arise from a read error, as a much more abundant clone is one base away. This sequence joins TRBV6-2 or TRBV6-3 and TRBJ1-1; D remains unclear. CDR1 is MNHEY and CDR2 is SVGEGT in the germline V gene. The length of the CDR3 is 15 residues. CDR3 sequence: CASSYSNDWNTEALF. The DNA of the CDR3 is TGTGCCAGCAGTTACTCGAACGACTGGAACACTGAGGCTTTATTT.

This clone was recorded a few times. The V and J genes are TRBV20-1 and TRBJ2-2; 11 nucleotides agree with TRBD2. Trimming took 0 bases from V and 3 from J; bases not matched to a gene: 15. The CDR3 runs to 20 residues. Germline CDR1 is DFQATT and CDR2 is SNEGSKA (reference sequence). CDR3 loop: CSARDLLAGVTEAYTGELFF. CDR3 DNA: TGCAGTGCTAGAGATCTACTAGCGGGAGTAACAGAGGCCTACACCGGGGAGCTGTTTTTT.

By share of the sample, this clone is medium-sized (0.01 to 0.1%). This rearrangement joins TRBV24-1 to TRBJ1-2; perhaps TRBD1 as D (6 bases). Trimming removed 1 base at V and 7 bases at J, with 9 bases between. CDR1 is KGHDR, CDR2 SFDVKD, per germline. This CDR3 region has 13 residues. The CDR3 sequence is CATSDLAGAGYTF. CDR3 DNA: TGTGCCACCAGTGATTTAGCAGGGGCTGGCTACACCTTC.

This clone was found a few times. This chain joins TRBV12-3 or TRBV12-4 and TRBJ2-5; D ambiguous. The ends were cut back, 3 bases at V and 7 bases at J, with 12 bases in the middle. The length of the CDR3 is 13 residues. CDR3 sequence: CASSFVQVLTQYF. CDR3 coding DNA: TGTGCCAGCAGTTTTGTCCAGGTGCTGACCCAGTACTTC.

This chain joins TRBV5-8 and TRBJ1-1; possible D gene TRBD1, 5 bases. Trimming pared 4 bases from V and 5 bases from J, leaving 21 bases between. CDR1 is SGHTS, CDR2 YDEGEE, per germline. CDR3 size: 16 residues. The CDR3 nucleotides are TGTGCCAGCAGCCCGACCTATACAAAGAAGGGGACTGAAGCTTTCTTT. Translating gives CASSPTYTKKGTEAFF. Supplemented by reference TRBV5-8 and TRBJ1-1, the full variable domain reads EAGVTQSPTHLIKTRGQQATLRCSPISGHTSVYWYQQALGLGLQFLLWYDEGEERNRGNFPPRFSGRQFPNYSSELNVNALELEDSALYLCASSPTYTKKGTEAFFGQGTRLTVV.

This clone was detected ten times or more. CDR3: CASSVDGGANTGELFF. CDR3 nucleotides: TGTGCCAGCAGCGTAGATGGGGGGGCGAACACCGGGGAGCTGTTTTTT. This chain connects TRBV9 to TRBJ2-2, with 7 bases that match TRBD2. The CDR3 covers 16 residues. Germline CDR1 is SGDLS and CDR2 is YYNGEE. V gave up 0 bases and J gave up 0 bases; unmatched junction bases: 2. Variable domain in full (rest from reference TRBV9 and TRBJ2-2): DSGVTQTPKHLITATGQRVTLRCSPRSGDLSVYWYQQSLDQGLQFLIQYYNGEERAKGNILERFSAQQFPDLHSELNLSSLELGDSALYFCASSVDGGANTGELFFGEGSRLTVL.

This chain joins TRBV6-1 and TRBJ2-3, with TRBD2 matching 14 bases. CDR1 and CDR2 (germline): MNHNS, SASEGT. Germline trimming cut 4 bases from V and 2 bases from J; bases unmatched to any gene: 2. The CDR3 contains 16 residues. The CDR3 is CASSAGLAGATDTQYF. CDR3 nucleotide sequence: TGTGCCAGCAGTGCGGGACTAGCGGGGGCCACAGATACGCAGTATTTT.

There are many counts of this clone. The chain carries TRBV7-2 and TRBJ2-7; D may be TRBD1 or TRBD2 (5 bases each). The V gene's germline CDR1 is SGHTA and CDR2 FQGNSA. The CDR3 is 18 amino acids. V lost 2 bases, J lost 3 bases, and 23 bases lay in between. CDR3 DNA sequence: TGTGCCAGCAGCTTAAGGTCCGGGACCTACCTTTTGGACTACGAGCAGTACTTC. Its protein is CASSLRSGTYLLDYEQYF.